This T cell receptor beta chain was profiled in a study of blood T cell repertoires in COVID-19. V lost 2 bases and J 7 bases, leaving 29 bases between the germline ends. Germline CDR1 KGHSH, CDR2 LQKENI. This CDR3 has 19 residues. The repertoire was sequenced with immunoSEQ multiplex PCR; TCRdb's copy has only in-frame clones and lacks some. The table has about 75,000 clones, less than 85% seen once. V gene TRBV18 combines with J gene TRBJ1-2, with no clear D. This clonotype originated in an elderly woman with active or convalescent COVID-19. The sample comprised peripheral blood. The CDR3 nucleotides read TGTGCCAGCTCACCATATGGGCCTCGGGGAGGCATGTTTCCGGGTGGCTACACCTTC. Protein: CASSPYGPRGGMFPGGYTF.